The clone carrying this T cell receptor (beta chain) has only a few counts. The antigen is not known. Using a J-beta primer mix together with a sample-barcoded 5' primer, a second PCR was run for roughly 6 to 12 cycles. TCRdb reprocessed the 5' RACE reads via MiXCR and lists one record per CDR3 protein. The sample yields approximately 780,000 distinct CDR3 sequences, roughly 25% seen once. This entry belongs to a study of blood T cells in healthy people across ages. Findings of the study overall: More naive CD4+ cells and higher diversity marked long-lived donors relative to aged donors. From one million sequenced T cells, diversity estimates were lower bounds.

Losses at the gene ends were 7 bases for V and 4 bases for J; bases not matched to a gene: 0. Germline lookup yields CDR1 DFQATT and CDR2 SNEGSKA (reference sequence). This CDR3 has 13 amino acids. Total RNA extracted from each sample amounted to at least 6 micrograms. This same sample was also taken into another study, of T cells of mothers and their children. That source adds: The study recruited a few healthy Caucasian mothers and their six children as donors.

The genes are TRBV20-1 and TRBJ2-3, with 15 nucleotides matching TRBD2. This TCR was recovered from a boy aged 5-17 years in good health. The specimen sequenced was blood. The chain's CDR3 is CSGTSGGADTQYF. The CDR3 DNA reads as TGCAGTGGGACTAGCGGGGGGGCAGATACGCAGTATTTT.